The entry below gives a single T cell receptor beta chain sequence along with its context. This entry belongs to a study of blood T cell repertoires in COVID-19. Turning to the study itself: PBMCs, B-cell-depleted T cells, or T cells provided the cDNA or gDNA that made up the material.

The V gene's germline CDR1 is MNHNS and CDR2 SASEGT. This CDR3 has 17 amino acids. V was shortened by 2 bases and J by 6 bases, with 22 bases between the two germline ends. Data came from immunoSEQ multiplex PCR; TCRdb stores just in-frame clones and leaves some out. The repertoire holds about 94,000 clones, with 74% as singletons. The sequencing input was peripheral blood. The clonotype comes from a man in his 70s with COVID-19, enrolled during active disease. The chain has TRBV6-1 and TRBJ1-1; a weak D match, TRBD1 (5 bases). The CDR3 reads CASSERLPISSGAEAFF. The CDR3 bases are TGTGCCAGCAGTGAAAGGCTCCCCATCTCCTCGGGGGCTGAAGCTTTCTTT.